The rows below give T cell receptor beta chains drawn from one sample of a study of blood T cell repertoires in COVID-19. Libraries were prepared by immunoSEQ multiplex PCR; TCRdb keeps only in-frame clonotypes and omits some of them. The table records nearly 200,000 clones, around four fifths of them present only once. Sequences were obtained from peripheral blood. The receptors shown here come from a human donor in a cohort sampled during active COVID-19. Each CDR3 is given without its conserved first and last residue.

v_gene	j_gene	CDR3aa
TRBV29-1	TRBJ2-5	SGKDRGNQETQY
TRBV7-8	TRBJ2-2	ASSFGRRNTGELF
TRBV25-1	TRBJ2-1	ASSQVGGQPSYNEQF
TRBV28	TRBJ1-1	ASSFSGRSTEAF
TRBV27	TRBJ2-2	ASSRSGRYLTGELF
TRBV19	TRBJ1-1	ASSTRYTEAF
TRBV19	TRBJ2-2	ASRGQSVGELF
TRBV7-2	TRBJ2-1	ASSFLAGGPSEQF
TRBV5-1	TRBJ2-3	ASSLDRATDTQY
TRBV14	TRBJ1-2	ASASTVGGRGYT
TRBV6-2/TRBV6-3	TRBJ2-1	ASSPGRGTLNEQF
TRBV5-1	TRBJ1-5	ASSPDNGQPQH
TRBV20-1	TRBJ2-1	SAVRSEQF